These T cell receptor beta chains were read from a single sample in a study of cytomegalovirus exposure and HLA in healthy donors. Profiled with immunoSEQ multiplex PCR; TCRdb holds only in-frame clones, not every one. This table lists roughly 100,000 clones. The sequenced material came from PBMCs. The receptor set was obtained from a man aged 40-55 years in good health and CMV-seronegative. Both conserved end residues are part of each CDR3. The order of the fields is J gene, D gene, V gene, CDR3 length, CDR3 protein, CDR3 DNA. A D gene is named only where the DNA matches it firmly.

>TRBJ2-7|TRBD1|TRBV10-3|15
CAISTRQGSLNEQYF
TGTGCCATCAGTACACGACAGGGAAGTTTGAACGAGCAGTACTTC
>TRBJ2-3|-|TRBV7-6|16
CASSSKPGSSTDTQYF
TGTGCCAGCAGCTCGAAACCGGGGTCTAGCACAGATACGCAGTATTTT
>TRBJ2-7|TRBD1|TRBV6-1|16
CASSEAPGQGADEQYF
TGTGCCAGCAGTGAAGCCCCCGGACAGGGGGCCGACGAGCAGTACTTC
>TRBJ1-4|-|TRBV30|12
CAWSTGGEKLFF
TGTGCCTGGAGTACGGGGGGTGAAAAACTGTTTTTT
>TRBJ2-5|-|TRBV6-1|11
CASSSLETQYF
TGTGCCAGCAGTTCCCTAGAGACCCAGTACTTC
>TRBJ2-3|TRBD1|TRBV2|14
CASTTGGVKDTQYF
TGTGCCAGCACGACAGGGGGAGTTAAAGATACGCAGTATTTT
>TRBJ1-3|-|TRBV7-9|15
CASRTARGSGNTIYF
TGTGCCAGCAGGACTGCAAGGGGAAGTGGAAACACCATATATTTT
>TRBJ1-2|-|TRBV12-5|13
CASGLDGDYGYTF
TGTGCTAGTGGTTTAGACGGAGACTATGGCTACACCTTC
>TRBJ2-2|TRBD1|TRBV29-1|13
CSVGQENTGELFF
TGCAGCGTCGGACAGGAGAACACCGGGGAGCTGTTTTTT
>TRBJ2-1|TRBD2|TRBV11-2|14
CASSPSSGVNEQFF
TGTGCCAGCAGCCCGTCAAGCGGGGTCAATGAGCAGTTCTTC
>TRBJ1-2|TRBD1|TRBV7-9|16
CASSGRTGPLNYGYTF
TGTGCCAGCAGCGGACGGACAGGGCCGCTTAACTATGGCTACACCTTC
>TRBJ2-3|-|TRBV6-1|13
CASSERRGDTQYF
TGTGCCAGCAGTGAACGAAGGGGAGATACGCAGTATTTT
>TRBJ1-6|TRBD1|TRBV14|16
CASSRTGQGKSSPLHF
TGTGCCAGCAGCCGTACGGGACAGGGAAAATCTTCACCCCTCCACTTT
>TRBJ1-1|TRBD1|TRBV19|16
CASSPFTGARNTEAFF
TGTGCCAGTAGTCCATTCACAGGGGCGAGGAACACTGAAGCTTTCTTT
>TRBJ2-3|-|TRBV29-1|12
CSVNWGADTQYF
TGCAGCGTTAATTGGGGAGCAGATACGCAGTATTTT
>TRBJ2-1|-|TRBV4-3|16
CASSPRGSDNYNEQFF
TGCGCCAGCAGCCCGCGGGGTAGCGACAACTACAATGAGCAGTTCTTC
>TRBJ2-3|TRBD1|TRBV7-9|12
CAGQGYTDTQYF
TGTGCCGGACAGGGGTACACAGATACGCAGTATTTT
>TRBJ1-2|TRBD1|TRBV7-2|16
CASSLNSAGGHYGYTF
TGTGCCAGCAGCTTAAACTCGGCAGGGGGCCACTATGGCTACACCTTC
>TRBJ2-1|-|TRBV1|13
CTSSQLGYNEQFF
TGCACCAGCAGCCAACTAGGCTACAATGAGCAGTTCTTC
>TRBJ1-6|TRBD1|TRBV5-1|15
CASSLGQGAFSPLHF
TGCGCCAGCAGCTTGGGGCAGGGGGCCTTTTCACCCCTCCACTTT
>TRBJ2-2|TRBD2|TRBV5-5|16
CASSGGTSEFAGELFF
TGTGCCAGCAGCGGAGGGACTAGCGAATTCGCCGGGGAGCTGTTTTTT
>TRBJ2-7|-|TRBV10-3|16
CAISESVDSRVDEQYF
TGTGCCATCAGTGAGTCCGTTGACAGCCGCGTGGACGAGCAGTACTTC
>TRBJ1-1|TRBD1|TRBV5-6|14
CASSFGTGGAEAFF
TGTGCCAGCAGCTTTGGTACAGGGGGCGCTGAAGCTTTCTTT